This T cell receptor (beta chain) appears in the sequencing data of a study of blood T cell repertoires in COVID-19. V lost 8 bases to trimming and J lost 2 bases, with 14 bases between them. The CDR3 spans 14 residues. In germline, CDR1 is LGHDT, CDR2 YNNKEL (reference sequence). Original handling: Nucleated cell number was recorded as an estimate derived from reference gene primer amplification. Measured with immunoSEQ multiplex PCR; TCRdb has only the in-frame clones, and not every one. V and J calls and clone size are copied from that table; D and trimming were computed from the DNA. The sample shows under 200,000 clones, approximately 87% of them seen only once.

The sequence was obtained from a woman aged 60-75 years with COVID-19, enrolled during active disease. Sequencing used peripheral blood. The gene calls are TRBV3-1 (or the pseudogene TRBV3-2) and TRBJ2-3; perhaps TRBD2 as D (6 bases). CDR3 sequence reads: CASGSRDSTDTQYF. The CDR3, as DNA: TGTGCCAGCGGCTCACGGGACTCCACAGATACGCAGTATTTT.